These 27 T cell receptor beta chains share one sample of origin, sequenced in a study of shared clonotypes between healthy human individuals. This table comes from immunoSEQ multiplex PCR, and its TCRdb copy is limited to in-frame clones, with some not included. The data show a few million clones, with about 92% seen just once and 0.39% held by the top ten. The sequenced sample was naive CD4+ T cells from PBMCs. As for subset: CD45RA+ positively selected. These receptors came from a man aged 18-30 years in good health. Some clones in this sample may be carry-over from other donors' samples.

As for this clone: The same CDR3 also results from other DNA sequences found in this sample. This chain links TRBV11-3 with TRBJ2-7; no firm D call. The V end was cut by 0 bases, the J end by 6 bases, with 3 bases between. Looked up from germline, CDR1 is SGHNT and CDR2 is YENEEA. The CDR3 length is 11 residues. CDR3 residues: CASSLEGEQYF. In nucleotides, the CDR3 is TGTGCCAGCAGCTTAGAGGGCGAGCAGTACTTC. The complete variable domain, with remaining parts taken from reference TRBV11-3 and TRBJ2-7, reads EAGVVQSPRYKIIEKKQPVAFWCNPISGHNTLYWYLQNLGQGPELLIRYENEEAVDDSQLPKDRFSAERLKGVDSTLKIQPAELGDSAVYLCASSLEGEQYFGPGTRLTVT.

The chain employs TRBV5-1 and TRBJ2-6; D might be TRBD1 or TRBD2, each matching 5 bases. The germline CDR1 and CDR2 sequences are SGHRS and YFSETQ. V gave up 4 bases and J gave up 0 bases, with 11 bases separating them. The CDR3 length is 16 residues. CDR3: CASSIGTLSGANVLTF. CDR3 sequence (DNA): TGCGCCAGCAGCATAGGGACCCTCTCTGGGGCCAACGTCCTGACTTTC.

This chain joins TRBV5-1 and TRBJ2-5, with D perhaps TRBD1 or TRBD2 (5 bases each). The CDR3 sequence is 16 residues long. The germline V and J ends were trimmed by 4 bases and 7 bases, with 23 bases remaining between them. Germline V CDR1 and CDR2: SGHRS, YFSETQ. CDR3 sequence: CASSPSRDVVRVTQYF. The CDR3 nucleotides read TGCGCCAGCAGCCCCTCCCGGGACGTGGTTCGGGTGACCCAGTACTTC.

The CDR3 DNA sequence: TGCGCCAGCAGCTTGCAAGTCGCCAGGGGATCATCAGAAGCTTTCTTT. Amino acids: CASSLQVARGSSEAFF. The chain has TRBV5-1 and TRBJ1-1, with D possibly TRBD1 on 6 matching bases. This CDR3 region has 16 residues. CDR1 is SGHRS, CDR2 YFSETQ, per germline. Trimming took 1 base from V and 8 from J, leaving 21 bases between them.

This chain links TRBV28 with TRBJ2-1; D is unresolved. The CDR3 contains 16 residues. V was cut by 4 bases and J by 0 bases, with 13 bases left in between. The germline V gene encodes CDR1 MDHEN and CDR2 SYDVKM. The CDR3 reads CASSSHAALSYNEQFF. DNA for the CDR3: TGTGCCAGCAGTTCCCACGCGGCACTCTCCTACAATGAGCAGTTCTTC.

This sequence joins TRBV7-3 and TRBJ1-1; a weak D match, TRBD1 (5 bases). Germline CDR1 is SGHTA and CDR2 is FQGTGA. V lost 5 bases, J lost 2 bases, and 9 bases lay in between. The CDR3 is 13 residues long. CDR3 loop: CASSMRDNTEAFF. CDR3 bases: TGTGCCAGCAGCATGCGGGACAACACTGAAGCTTTCTTT.

In regard to this clone: Within the sample, other DNA sequences also encode this same CDR3. This chain links TRBV5-1 with TRBJ2-1, with 10 bases fitting TRBD1. This CDR3 comprises 15 residues. Germline V gives CDR1 SGHRS, CDR2 YFSETQ. The junction had 5 bases not matched to a gene; V was cut back by 0 bases and J by 8 bases. The CDR3 loop is CASSLGQGAIDEQFF. The CDR3 DNA sequence: TGCGCCAGCAGCTTGGGACAGGGGGCGATCGATGAGCAGTTCTTC. The whole variable domain, filled in from reference TRBV5-1 and TRBJ2-1, reads KAGVTQTPRYLIKTRGQQVTLSCSPISGHRSVSWYQQTPGQGLQFLFEYFSETQRNKGNFPGRFSGRQFSNSRSEMNVSTLELGDSALYLCASSLGQGAIDEQFFGPGTRLTVL.

The J gene is TRBJ2-1, the V gene TRBV25-1; 7 bases line up with TRBD1. Per the germline V gene, CDR1 is MGHDK and CDR2 is SYGVNS. V trimming: 3 bases; J trimming: 16 bases; junction bases outside the gene matches: 6. This CDR3 has 11 residues. CDR3 protein: CASSDTGVGFF. CDR3 sequence (DNA): TGTGCCAGCAGTGATACAGGGGTTGGATTCTTC.

A remark on this clone: The sample has other DNA sequences that encode this CDR3 too. The chain uses TRBV5-1 and TRBJ2-1; D is ambiguous. The germline V and J ends were trimmed by 0 bases and 6 bases, with 10 bases remaining between them. The CDR3 is 14 amino acids. Germline V gives CDR1 SGHRS, CDR2 YFSETQ. The CDR3 DNA sequence: TGCGCCAGCAGCTTGGTGGCAGGAAGCAATGAGCAGTTCTTC. Protein: CASSLVAGSNEQFF.

This clone showed up just once. The J gene is TRBJ1-3, the V gene TRBV2; D remains unclear. In germline, CDR1 is SNHLY, CDR2 FYNNEI. The V end was cut by 6 bases, the J end by 5 bases, with 8 bases between. The CDR3 covers 12 residues. Here the CDR3 reads CASRQPRNTIYF. In nucleotides, the CDR3 is TGTGCCAGCAGACAGCCAAGAAACACCATATATTTT.

The J gene is TRBJ2-7, the V gene TRBV4-1; D might be TRBD1 (5 bases). In germline, CDR1 is MGHRA, CDR2 YSYEKL. V dropped 2 bases and J dropped 0 bases, with 11 bases sitting between them. This CDR3 has 15 amino acids. CDR3 in DNA: TGCGCCAGCAGCCAACCAAGACAGAGCTCCTACGAGCAGTACTTC. It yields the protein CASSQPRQSSYEQYF.

The chain employs TRBV2 and TRBJ1-5; possible D gene TRBD1, 5 bases. The CDR3 consists of 16 residues. V lost 1 base to trimming and J lost 7 bases, with 17 bases between them. Per germline, CDR1 SNHLY and CDR2 FYNNEI. The CDR3 loop reads CASSEVGLSQDQPQHF. In nucleotides, the CDR3 is TGTGCCAGCAGTGAAGTGGGGCTTAGCCAGGACCAGCCCCAGCATTTT.

The chain uses TRBV28 and TRBJ1-6; 7 bases map to TRBD1. The germline CDR1 and CDR2 sequences are MDHEN and SYDVKM. With 3 bases clipped from V and 4 bases from J, the junction kept 6 bases outside the gene matches. This CDR3 spans 16 amino acids. The CDR3 protein is CASSFAGTAYNSPLHF. The CDR3 nucleotides read TGTGCCAGCAGTTTCGCCGGGACAGCTTATAATTCACCCCTCCACTTT.

This clone appeared once. The V call is TRBV30, the J call TRBJ2-7; TRBD2 might be the D (6 bases). The CDR3 sequence is 15 residues long. Germline V CDR1 and CDR2: GTSNPN, SVGIG (reference sequence). V was shortened by 0 bases and J by 10 bases, with 22 bases between the two germline ends. CDR3 nucleotides: TGTGCCTGGAGTGTACCCGGAGGGCGGGGCGACCTTCAGTACTTC. This translates into CAWSVPGGRGDLQYF.

The rearrangement links TRBV5-1 to TRBJ2-7; 9 positions agree with TRBD1. This CDR3 spans 13 amino acids. J gave up 5 bases and V 3 bases, and 3 bases lay outside the gene matches. CDR1 and CDR2 (germline): SGHRS, YFSETQ. CDR3 amino acids: CASSYTGGNEQYF. The CDR3 nucleotides read TGCGCCAGCAGCTATACAGGGGGCAACGAGCAGTACTTC.

This sequence joins TRBV11-2 and TRBJ1-2, with D possibly matching TRBD1 (6 bases). Trimming removed 5 bases at V and 4 bases at J, with 14 bases between. This CDR3 is built from 14 residues. CDR1 is SGHAT, CDR2 FQNNGV, per germline. As DNA, the CDR3 is TGTGCCAGCAGCCAAAGACAGGCTCCCTATGGCTACACCTTC. This codes for CASSQRQAPYGYTF.

Worth noting for this clone: Other DNA sequences in the same sample also yield this CDR3. The J gene is TRBJ2-7, the V gene TRBV7-2, with D maybe TRBD2 (5 bases). CDR1 is SGHTA, CDR2 FQGNSA, per germline. This CDR3 has 13 amino acids. Trimming removed 3 bases at V and 0 bases at J, with 6 bases between. In DNA, the CDR3 is TGTGCCAGCAGCTTTCGGGGCTCCTACGAGCAGTACTTC. Residues: CASSFRGSYEQYF.

V usage is TRBV7-3 and J usage is TRBJ2-1, with TRBD1 matching 7 bases. The germline V gene has CDR1 SGHTA and CDR2 FQGTGA. This CDR3 comprises 15 residues. Unmatched junction bases numbered 7, after V lost 4 bases and J lost 4 bases. The CDR3 DNA reads as TGTGCCAGCAGCTCCCCGGGACAGCTATACAATGAGCAGTTCTTC. This sequence encodes CASSSPGQLYNEQFF.

In regard to this clone: The same CDR3 is also encoded by other DNA sequences in this sample. The V and J genes are TRBV28 and TRBJ2-7, with 10 bases that match TRBD1. Trimming removed 8 bases from V and 3 bases from J; junction bases left unmatched: 10. This CDR3 region has 15 residues. The germline CDR1 and CDR2 sequences are MDHEN and SYDVKM. The CDR3 DNA is TGTGCCAGCGGTGCCGGGACAGGGGACATCTACGAGCAGTACTTC. This encodes CASGAGTGDIYEQYF.

This clone is a singleton in its sample. The chain uses TRBV18 and TRBJ1-2; no reliable D call. Germline assignment: CDR1 KGHSH and CDR2 LQKENI. Trimming removed 2 bases at V and 8 bases at J, with 12 bases between. The CDR3 has 13 residues. The CDR3 reads CASSPRAMEGYTF. In DNA form, the CDR3 reads TGTGCCAGCTCACCAAGAGCCATGGAGGGCTACACCTTC.

V usage is TRBV27 and J usage is TRBJ2-5; 9 bases are shared with TRBD1. The better agreement between TRBJ2-7 and the DNA end casts doubt on the J call. CDR1 and CDR2 (germline): MNHEY, SMNVEV (reference sequence). This CDR3 spans 16 amino acids. The CDR3 region has the DNA TGTGCCAGCAGTTCGCCCGGGACAGGGCCATCCTACGAGCAGTACTTC. It yields the protein CASSSPGTGPSYEQYF.

The gene calls are TRBV5-1 and TRBJ1-2, with D hard to call. There are 16 residues in the CDR3. Per germline, CDR1 SGHRS and CDR2 YFSETQ. Between the trimmed V and J ends, which lost 3 bases and 5 bases, there was a span of 20 bases. CDR3 protein: CASSSTFDTGPYGYTF. The CDR3 DNA reads as TGCGCCAGCAGCTCGACCTTCGACACGGGTCCGTATGGCTACACCTTC.

The chain uses TRBV28 and TRBJ2-1; a weak D match, TRBD1 (6 bases). The CDR3 is 16 amino acids. V was cut by 2 bases and J by 0 bases, with 11 bases left in between. Per germline, CDR1 MDHEN and CDR2 SYDVKM. The CDR3 DNA sequence: TGTGCCAGCAGTTTAGGGTGGACAGCCTCCTACAATGAGCAGTTCTTC. Translation: CASSLGWTASYNEQFF.

The CDR3 loop reads CASSGTGGAEAFF. The CDR3 bases are TGCGCCAGCAGCGGTACAGGGGGTGCTGAAGCTTTCTTT. The chain employs TRBV5-1 and TRBJ1-1, with 8 nucleotides matching TRBD1. Germline V gene data show CDR1 as SGHRS and CDR2 as YFSETQ. The CDR3 consists of 13 residues. V lost 4 bases to trimming and J lost 6 bases; unmatched junction nucleotides: 5.

This chain uses TRBV11-3 with TRBJ1-1; the match to TRBD1 covers 8 bases. Germline values: CDR1 SGHNT, CDR2 YENEEA. The CDR3 is 14 amino acids. The trim removed 5 bases at V and 5 bases at J, leaving 7 bases unmatched. CDR3 sequence (DNA): TGTGCCAGCAGCGGACAGGGAGGTATTACTGAAGCTTTCTTT. Translation gives CASSGQGGITEAFF.

This chain uses TRBV27 with TRBJ1-5; perhaps TRBD1 as D (5 bases). The CDR3 is made up of 14 amino acids. The germline V and J ends were trimmed by 5 bases and 1 base, with 9 bases remaining between them. Germline CDR1 MNHEY, CDR2 SMNVEV (reference sequence). In nucleotides, the CDR3 is TGTGCCAGCAGTCCGAGGGACAGCAATCAGCCCCAGCATTTT. This encodes CASSPRDSNQPQHF.

Turning to this clone: At the DNA level, this CDR3 is encoded by other sequences in the same sample as well. The chain combines TRBV28 with TRBJ1-2, with TRBD1 matching 10 bases. CDR1 is MDHEN and CDR2 is SYDVKM in the germline V gene. This CDR3 spans 14 amino acids. V lost 2 bases, J lost 5 bases, and 2 bases stayed unmatched. The CDR3 DNA reads as TGTGCCAGCAGTTTAGGGGGACAGGGGTATGGCTACACCTTC. It is translated as CASSLGGQGYGYTF.